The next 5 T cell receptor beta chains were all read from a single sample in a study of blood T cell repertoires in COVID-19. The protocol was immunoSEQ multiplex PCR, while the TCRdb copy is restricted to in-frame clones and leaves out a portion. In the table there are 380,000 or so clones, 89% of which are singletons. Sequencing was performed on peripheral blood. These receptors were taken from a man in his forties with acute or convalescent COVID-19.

The CDR3 is CASSLTGGLGETQYF. CDR3 in DNA: TGTGCCAGCAGTCTCACAGGGGGCCTTGGAGAGACCCAGTACTTC. The chain joins TRBV6-5 to TRBJ2-5; 9 bases match TRBD1. The V segment lost 5 bases and the J segment 4 bases; nucleotides outside the gene matches: 8. This CDR3 is built from 15 residues. The germline V gene has CDR1 MNHEY and CDR2 SVGAGI.

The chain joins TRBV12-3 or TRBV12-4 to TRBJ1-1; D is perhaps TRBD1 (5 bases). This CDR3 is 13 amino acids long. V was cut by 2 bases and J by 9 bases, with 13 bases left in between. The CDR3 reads CASSLWGQGKAFF. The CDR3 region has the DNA TGTGCCAGCAGTTTATGGGGCCAGGGTAAAGCTTTCTTT.

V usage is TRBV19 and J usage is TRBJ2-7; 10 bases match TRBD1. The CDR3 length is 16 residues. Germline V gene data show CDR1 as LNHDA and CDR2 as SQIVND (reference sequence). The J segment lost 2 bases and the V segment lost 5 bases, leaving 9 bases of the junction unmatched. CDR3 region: CASSFGQGVRTYEQYF. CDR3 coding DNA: TGTGCCAGTAGTTTCGGACAGGGGGTAAGGACCTACGAGCAGTACTTC.

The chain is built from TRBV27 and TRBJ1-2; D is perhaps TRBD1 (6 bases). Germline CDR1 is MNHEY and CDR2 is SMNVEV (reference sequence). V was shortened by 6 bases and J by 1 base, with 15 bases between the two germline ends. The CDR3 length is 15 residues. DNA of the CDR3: TGTGCCAGCAGCCCACAGGGTCACGGTAACTATGGCTACACCTTC. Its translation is CASSPQGHGNYGYTF.

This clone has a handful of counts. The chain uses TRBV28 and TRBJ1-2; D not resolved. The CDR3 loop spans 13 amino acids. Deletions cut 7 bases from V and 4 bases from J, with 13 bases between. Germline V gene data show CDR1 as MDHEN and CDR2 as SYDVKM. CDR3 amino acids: CASISGGLYGYTF. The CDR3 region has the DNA TGTGCCAGCATTTCGGGAGGCCTCTATGGCTACACCTTC.